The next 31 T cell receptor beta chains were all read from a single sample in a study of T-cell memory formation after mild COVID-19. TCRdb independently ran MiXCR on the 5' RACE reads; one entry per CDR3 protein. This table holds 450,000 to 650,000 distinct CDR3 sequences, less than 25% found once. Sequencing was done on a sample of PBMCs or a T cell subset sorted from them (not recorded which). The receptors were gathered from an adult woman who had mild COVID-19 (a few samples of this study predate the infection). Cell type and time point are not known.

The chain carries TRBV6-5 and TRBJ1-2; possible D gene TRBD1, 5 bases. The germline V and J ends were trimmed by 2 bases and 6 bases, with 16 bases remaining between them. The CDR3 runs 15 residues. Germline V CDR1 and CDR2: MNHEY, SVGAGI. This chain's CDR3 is CASSYRGRGEDGYTF. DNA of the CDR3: TGTGCCAGCAGTTACCGTGGCCGGGGGGAGGATGGCTACACCTTC.

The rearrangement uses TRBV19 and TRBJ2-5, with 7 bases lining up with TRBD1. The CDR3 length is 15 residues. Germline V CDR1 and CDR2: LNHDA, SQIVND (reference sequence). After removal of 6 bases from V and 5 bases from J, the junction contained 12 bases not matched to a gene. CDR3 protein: CASSHRDSEGETQYF. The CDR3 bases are TGTGCCAGTAGCCACCGGGACAGCGAGGGTGAGACCCAGTACTTC.

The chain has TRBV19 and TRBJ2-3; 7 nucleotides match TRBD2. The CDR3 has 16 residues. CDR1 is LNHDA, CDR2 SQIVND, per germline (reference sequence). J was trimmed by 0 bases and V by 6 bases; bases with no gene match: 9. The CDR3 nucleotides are TGTGCCAGTAGCCGCCGTGGGGGGGTTAGCACAGATACGCAGTATTTT. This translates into CASSRRGGVSTDTQYF.

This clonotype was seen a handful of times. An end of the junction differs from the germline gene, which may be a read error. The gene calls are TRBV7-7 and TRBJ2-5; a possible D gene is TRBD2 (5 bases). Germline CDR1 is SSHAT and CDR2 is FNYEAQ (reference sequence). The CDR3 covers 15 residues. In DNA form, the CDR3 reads TGTGCTAGCAGCTTAGCCGGGAACCCCCAAGAGACCCAGTACTTC. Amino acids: CASSLAGNPQETQYF. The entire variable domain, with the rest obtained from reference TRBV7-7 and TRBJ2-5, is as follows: GAGVSQSPRYKVTKRGQDVTLRCDPISSHATLYWYQQALGQGPEFLTYFNYEAQPDKSGLPSDRFSAERPEGSISTLTIQRTEQRDSAMYRCASSLAGNPQETQYFGPGTRLLVL.

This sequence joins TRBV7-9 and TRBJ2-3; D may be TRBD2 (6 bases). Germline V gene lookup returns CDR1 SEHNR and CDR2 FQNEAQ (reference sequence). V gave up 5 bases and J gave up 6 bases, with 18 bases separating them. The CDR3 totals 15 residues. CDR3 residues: CASSARTGGRDTQYF. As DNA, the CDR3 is TGTGCCAGCAGCGCCCGGACTGGGGGGAGGGATACGCAGTATTTT.

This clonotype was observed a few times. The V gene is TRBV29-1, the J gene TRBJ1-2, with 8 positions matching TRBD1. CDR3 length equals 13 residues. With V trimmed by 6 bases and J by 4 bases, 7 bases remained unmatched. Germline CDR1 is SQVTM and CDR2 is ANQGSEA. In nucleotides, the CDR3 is TGCAGCGTCAAGCAGGGGGCCGGCTATGGCTACACCTTC. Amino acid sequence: CSVKQGAGYGYTF.

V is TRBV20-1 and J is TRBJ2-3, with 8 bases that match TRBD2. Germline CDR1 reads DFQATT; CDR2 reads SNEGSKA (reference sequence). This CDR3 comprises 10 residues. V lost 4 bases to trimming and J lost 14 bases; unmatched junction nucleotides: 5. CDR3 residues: CSAIRGGPYF. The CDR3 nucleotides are TGCAGTGCTATACGGGGGGGCCCGTATTTT.

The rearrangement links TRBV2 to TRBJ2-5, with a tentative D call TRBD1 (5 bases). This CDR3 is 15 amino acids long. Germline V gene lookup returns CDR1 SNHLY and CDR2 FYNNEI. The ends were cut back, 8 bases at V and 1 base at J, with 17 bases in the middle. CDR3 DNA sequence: TGTGCCAGCCTGCCCGCGAGACAGATCCAAGAGACCCAGTACTTC. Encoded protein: CASLPARQIQETQYF.

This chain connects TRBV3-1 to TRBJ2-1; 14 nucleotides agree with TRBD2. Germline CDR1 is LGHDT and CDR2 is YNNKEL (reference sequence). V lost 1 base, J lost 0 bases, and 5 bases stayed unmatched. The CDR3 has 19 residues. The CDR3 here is CASSQGPGTSGSSYNEQFF. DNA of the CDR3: TGTGCCAGCAGCCAAGGGCCCGGGACTAGCGGGAGCTCCTACAATGAGCAGTTCTTC.

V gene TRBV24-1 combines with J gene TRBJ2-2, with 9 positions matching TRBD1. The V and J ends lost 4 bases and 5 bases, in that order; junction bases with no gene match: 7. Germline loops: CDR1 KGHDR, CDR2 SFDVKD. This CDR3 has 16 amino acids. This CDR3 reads CATSDPTGGLTGELFF. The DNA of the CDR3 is TGTGCCACCAGTGACCCAACAGGGGGCTTGACCGGGGAGCTGTTTTTT.

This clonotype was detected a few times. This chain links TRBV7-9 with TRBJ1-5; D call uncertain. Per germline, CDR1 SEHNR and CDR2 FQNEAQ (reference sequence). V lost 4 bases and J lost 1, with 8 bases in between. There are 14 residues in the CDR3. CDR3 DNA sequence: TGTGCCAGCAGCTCCGAAGACAGCAATCAGCCCCAGCATTTT. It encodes CASSSEDSNQPQHF.

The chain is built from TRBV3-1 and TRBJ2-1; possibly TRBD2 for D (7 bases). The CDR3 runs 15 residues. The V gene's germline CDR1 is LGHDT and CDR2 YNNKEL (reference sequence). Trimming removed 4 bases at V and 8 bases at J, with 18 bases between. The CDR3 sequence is CASSPRGRGTDEQFF. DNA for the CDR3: TGTGCCAGCAGCCCTAGGGGGAGGGGTACGGATGAGCAGTTCTTC.

The chain's CDR3 is CASSLARLAGGGTDTQYF. Written as DNA, the CDR3 is TGTGCCAGCAGTTTAGCGCGACTAGCGGGAGGTGGCACAGATACGCAGTATTTT. The rearrangement joins TRBV12-3 or TRBV12-4 to TRBJ2-3; 13 bases are shared with TRBD2. The CDR3 sequence is 18 residues long. J lost 1 base, V lost 0 bases, and 4 bases had no gene match.

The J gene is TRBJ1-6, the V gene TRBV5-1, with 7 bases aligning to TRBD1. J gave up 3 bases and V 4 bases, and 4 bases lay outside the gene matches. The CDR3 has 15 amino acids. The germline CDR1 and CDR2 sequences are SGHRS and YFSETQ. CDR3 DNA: TGCGCCAGCAGCCTACAGGGGAACTATAATTCACCCCTCCACTTT. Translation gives CASSLQGNYNSPLHF.

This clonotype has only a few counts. The CDR3 loop reads CASSPGDRRGTEAFF. The CDR3 bases are TGCGCCAGCAGCCCTGGGGACAGGAGGGGCACTGAAGCTTTCTTT. The chain carries TRBV4-1 and TRBJ1-1, with 8 bases fitting TRBD1. The CDR3 has 15 amino acids. Looked up from germline, CDR1 is MGHRA and CDR2 is YSYEKL. V trimming: 4 bases; J trimming: 4 bases; junction bases outside the gene matches: 8.

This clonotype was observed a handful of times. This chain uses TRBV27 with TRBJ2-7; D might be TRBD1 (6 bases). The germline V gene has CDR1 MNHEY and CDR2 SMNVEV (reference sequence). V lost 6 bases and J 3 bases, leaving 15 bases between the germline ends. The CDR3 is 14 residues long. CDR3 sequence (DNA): TGTGCCAGCAGAGATGACACAGGGTTCTACGAGCAGTACTTC. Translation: CASRDDTGFYEQYF.

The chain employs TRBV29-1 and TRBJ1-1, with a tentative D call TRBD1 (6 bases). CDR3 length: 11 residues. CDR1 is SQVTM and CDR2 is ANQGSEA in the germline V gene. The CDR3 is CTGQLNTEAFF. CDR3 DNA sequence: TGCACCGGACAGTTGAACACTGAAGCTTTCTTT.

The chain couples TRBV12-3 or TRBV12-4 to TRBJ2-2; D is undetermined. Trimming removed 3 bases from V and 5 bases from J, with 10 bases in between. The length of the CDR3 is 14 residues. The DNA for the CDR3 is TGTGCCAGCAGTTTTTCCGTCGGAACCGGGGAGCTGTTTTTT. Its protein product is CASSFSVGTGELFF.

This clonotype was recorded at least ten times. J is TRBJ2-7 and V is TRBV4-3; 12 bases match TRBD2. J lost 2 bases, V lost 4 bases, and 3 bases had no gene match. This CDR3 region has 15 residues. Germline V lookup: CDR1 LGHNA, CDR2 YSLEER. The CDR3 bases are TGCGCCAGCAGCCGTGGACTAGCGGGAACCTACGAGCAGTACTTC. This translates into CASSRGLAGTYEQYF.

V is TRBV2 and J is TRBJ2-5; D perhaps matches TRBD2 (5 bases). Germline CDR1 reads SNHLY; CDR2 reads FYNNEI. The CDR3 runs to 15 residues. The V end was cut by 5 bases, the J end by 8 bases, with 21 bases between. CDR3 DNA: TGTGCCAGCAGTAGGTCACTAGTTCGAGATCGTACCCAGTACTTC. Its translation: CASSRSLVRDRTQYF.

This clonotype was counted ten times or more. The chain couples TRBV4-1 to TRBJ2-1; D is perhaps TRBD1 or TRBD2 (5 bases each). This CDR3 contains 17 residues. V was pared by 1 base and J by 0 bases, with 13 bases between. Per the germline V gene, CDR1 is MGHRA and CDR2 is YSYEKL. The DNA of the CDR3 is TGCGCCAGCAGCCAAGTGTTTTGGGGGAGCTCCTACAATGAGCAGTTCTTC. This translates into CASSQVFWGSSYNEQFF.

This CDR3 reads CASMRGQIQETQYF. The CDR3 region has the DNA TGTGCCAGCATGAGGGGACAGATCCAAGAGACCCAGTACTTC. The rearrangement links TRBV6-5 to TRBJ2-5, with TRBD1 matching over 7 bases. CDR1 is MNHEY and CDR2 is SVGAGI in the germline V gene. The CDR3 is made up of 14 amino acids. Trimming took 7 bases from V and 1 from J; bases not matched to a gene: 6.

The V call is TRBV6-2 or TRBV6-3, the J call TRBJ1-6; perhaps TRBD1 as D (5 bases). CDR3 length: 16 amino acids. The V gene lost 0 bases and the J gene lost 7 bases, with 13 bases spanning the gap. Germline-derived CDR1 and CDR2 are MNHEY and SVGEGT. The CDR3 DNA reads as TGTGCCAGCAGTTACTCAACCGGACACCGGAATTCACCCCTCCACTTT. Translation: CASSYSTGHRNSPLHF.

The CDR3, as DNA: TGCAGTGCTAGAGATATCCAGCCTTATGGCTACACCTTC. Protein sequence: CSARDIQPYGYTF. The chain is built from TRBV20-1 and TRBJ1-2, with unresolved D. The CDR3 contains 13 residues. The ends were cut back, 0 bases at V and 5 bases at J, with 10 bases in the middle. Germline lookup yields CDR1 DFQATT and CDR2 SNEGSKA (reference sequence).

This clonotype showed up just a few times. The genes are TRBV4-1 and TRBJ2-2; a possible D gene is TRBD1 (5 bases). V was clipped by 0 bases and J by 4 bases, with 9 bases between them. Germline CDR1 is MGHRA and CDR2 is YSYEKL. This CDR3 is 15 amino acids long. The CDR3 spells CASSQEKGRTGELFF. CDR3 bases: TGCGCCAGCAGCCAAGAAAAGGGGCGCACCGGGGAGCTGTTTTTT.

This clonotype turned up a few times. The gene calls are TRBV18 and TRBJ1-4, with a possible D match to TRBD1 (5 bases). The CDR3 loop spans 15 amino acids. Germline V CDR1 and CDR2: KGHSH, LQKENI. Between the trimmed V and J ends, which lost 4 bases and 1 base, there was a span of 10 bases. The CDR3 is CASSRPGGTNEKLFF. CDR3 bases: TGTGCCAGCTCACGACCCGGGGGAACTAATGAAAAACTGTTTTTT.

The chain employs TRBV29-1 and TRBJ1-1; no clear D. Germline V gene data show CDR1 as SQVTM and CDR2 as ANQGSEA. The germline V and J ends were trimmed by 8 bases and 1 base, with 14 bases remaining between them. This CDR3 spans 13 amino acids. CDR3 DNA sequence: TGCAGCTCCGAGCCCGAAGGGAACACTGAAGCTTTCTTT. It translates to CSSEPEGNTEAFF.

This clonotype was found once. This chain's CDR3 is CASSLARKRLGGSYEQFF. In nucleotides, the CDR3 is TGTGCCAGCAGCTTAGCGCGAAAGAGACTAGGCGGGAGCTATGAGCAGTTCTTC. The rearrangement links TRBV7-2 to TRBJ2-1, with TRBD2 identical over 7 bases. CDR3 length: 18 residues. Germline V lookup: CDR1 SGHTA, CDR2 FQGNSA. Trimming removed 0 bases from V and 8 bases from J; junction bases left unmatched: 16.

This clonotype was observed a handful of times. CDR3 residues: CSARDFKNIQYF. The CDR3 nucleotides are TGCAGTGCTAGAGACTTCAAAAACATTCAGTACTTC. The chain employs TRBV20-1 and TRBJ2-4; D uncertain. CDR3 length: 12 amino acids. Germline V gives CDR1 DFQATT, CDR2 SNEGSKA (reference sequence). V was pared by 0 bases and J by 3 bases, with 3 bases between.

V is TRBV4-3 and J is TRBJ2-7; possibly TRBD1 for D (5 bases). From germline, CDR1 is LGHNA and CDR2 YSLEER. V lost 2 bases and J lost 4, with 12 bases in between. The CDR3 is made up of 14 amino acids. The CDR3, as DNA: TGCGCCAGCAGCCAACTCCCAGGGCCTTACGAGCAGTACTTC. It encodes CASSQLPGPYEQYF.

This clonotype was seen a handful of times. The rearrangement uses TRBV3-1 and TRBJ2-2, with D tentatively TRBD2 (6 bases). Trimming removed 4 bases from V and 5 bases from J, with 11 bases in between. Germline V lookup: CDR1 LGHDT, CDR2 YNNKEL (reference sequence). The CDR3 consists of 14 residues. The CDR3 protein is CASSLRRETGELFF. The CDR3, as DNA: TGTGCCAGCAGCCTTAGGAGGGAGACCGGGGAGCTGTTTTTT.